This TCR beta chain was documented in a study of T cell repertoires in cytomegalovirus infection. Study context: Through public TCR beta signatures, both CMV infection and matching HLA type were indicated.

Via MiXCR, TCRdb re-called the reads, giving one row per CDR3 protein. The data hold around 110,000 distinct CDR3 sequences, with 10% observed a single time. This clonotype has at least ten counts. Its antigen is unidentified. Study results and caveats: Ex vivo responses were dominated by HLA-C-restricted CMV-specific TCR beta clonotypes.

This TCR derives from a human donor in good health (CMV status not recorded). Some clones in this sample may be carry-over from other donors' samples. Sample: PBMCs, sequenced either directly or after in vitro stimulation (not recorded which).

CDR3 region: CASSSAGTSSYNEQFF. The CDR3 DNA reads TGTGCCAGCAGTTCCGCCGGGACAAGCTCCTACAATGAGCAGTTCTTC. The chain joins TRBV28 to TRBJ2-1, with D tentatively TRBD1 (6 bases). This CDR3 is built from 16 residues. Trimming stripped 4 bases from V and 0 bases from J, with 13 bases between. Germline lookup yields CDR1 MDHEN and CDR2 SYDVKM.